The rows below give T cell receptor beta chains drawn from one sample of a study of T cells in Graves' hyperthyroidism and ophthalmopathy. TCRdb redid the calling of the multiplex PCR reads with MiXCR, one entry per CDR3 protein. Among 350,000 or so distinct CDR3 sequences listed, around 18% were seen once. The sequencing input was blood. These receptor sequences come from a woman aged 40 to 55 with Graves' ophthalmopathy. Each CDR3 is given with its conserved first and last residue. The D gene is left open where the match is weak. A row's size may be missing; if present it is once, few, many or a size class.

d_gene: NA; abundance: many; v_gene: TRBV7-6; j_gene: TRBJ2-7; CDR3aa: CASSLGTESYEQYF; CDR3nt: TGTGCCAGCAGCTTAGGGACAGAGAGCTACGAGCAGTACTTC
d_gene: TRBD2; abundance: few; v_gene: TRBV6-2/TRBV6-3; j_gene: TRBJ2-7; CDR3aa: CASSYERGPYEQYF; CDR3nt: TGTGCCAGCAGTTACGAGCGGGGCCCCTACGAGCAGTACTTC
d_gene: TRBD1; abundance: many; v_gene: TRBV7-2; j_gene: TRBJ1-1; CDR3aa: CASSLGQGAFEAFF; CDR3nt: TGTGCCAGCAGCTTAGGACAGGGGGCCTTCGAAGCTTTCTTT
d_gene: NA; abundance: many; v_gene: TRBV28; j_gene: TRBJ2-7; CDR3aa: CASSLGAPSSYEQYF; CDR3nt: TGTGCCAGCAGTCTGGGAGCCCCAAGCTCCTACGAGCAGTACTTC
d_gene: TRBD2; abundance: many; v_gene: TRBV28; j_gene: TRBJ2-7; CDR3aa: CASSAQRLALDYEQYF; CDR3nt: TGTGCCAGCAGTGCCCAAAGACTAGCTCTCGATTACGAGCAGTACTTC
d_gene: TRBD1; abundance: many; v_gene: TRBV7-8; j_gene: TRBJ1-5; CDR3aa: CASSLAGQGRQPQHF; CDR3nt: TGTGCCAGCAGCTTAGCCGGACAGGGCAGACAGCCCCAGCATTTT
d_gene: NA; abundance: many; v_gene: TRBV4-1; j_gene: TRBJ1-1; CDR3aa: CASNHQGGTEAFF; CDR3nt: TGCGCCAGCAACCATCAAGGAGGCACTGAAGCTTTCTTT
d_gene: NA; abundance: many; v_gene: TRBV7-2; j_gene: TRBJ1-6; CDR3aa: CASSPDNDYNSPLHF; CDR3nt: TGTGCCAGCAGCCCTGACAACGACTATAATTCACCCCTCCACTTT
d_gene: TRBD1; abundance: few; v_gene: TRBV5-6; j_gene: TRBJ2-7; CDR3aa: CASSHRQGAYEQYF; CDR3nt: TGTGCCAGCAGCCACCGTCAGGGGGCCTACGAGCAGTACTTC
d_gene: NA; abundance: many; v_gene: TRBV6-1; j_gene: TRBJ1-5; CDR3aa: CASSDDPGDSSQPQHF; CDR3nt: TGTGCCAGCAGTGACGATCCCGGGGATAGCAGTCAGCCCCAGCATTTT
d_gene: NA; abundance: many; v_gene: TRBV27; j_gene: TRBJ2-7; CDR3aa: CASSFTASYEQYF; CDR3nt: TGTGCCAGCAGTTTCACGGCTTCCTACGAGCAGTACTTC
d_gene: NA; abundance: many; v_gene: TRBV2; j_gene: TRBJ2-5; CDR3aa: CASSEGMETQYF; CDR3nt: TGTGCCAGCAGTGAGGGTATGGAGACCCAGTACTTC
d_gene: NA; abundance: many; v_gene: TRBV6-5; j_gene: TRBJ1-5; CDR3aa: CASSPRGGDSNQPQHF; CDR3nt: TGTGCCAGCAGTCCCCGGGGGGGGGATAGCAATCAGCCCCAGCATTTT
d_gene: NA; abundance: many; v_gene: TRBV20-1; j_gene: TRBJ2-7; CDR3aa: CSAAPTVEFYEQYF; CDR3nt: TGCAGTGCTGCACCGACAGTGGAATTCTACGAGCAGTACTTC
d_gene: NA; abundance: many; v_gene: TRBV7-2; j_gene: TRBJ1-1; CDR3aa: CASSPGRANTEAFF; CDR3nt: TGTGCCAGCAGCCCAGGAAGGGCTAACACTGAAGCTTTCTTT
d_gene: TRBD1; abundance: many; v_gene: TRBV6-2/TRBV6-3; j_gene: TRBJ1-1; CDR3aa: CASSYRGLTEAFF; CDR3nt: TGTGCCAGCAGTTACAGGGGGCTAACTGAAGCTTTCTTT
d_gene: TRBD1; abundance: many; v_gene: TRBV2; j_gene: TRBJ2-7; CDR3aa: CASSDAETGATYEQYF; CDR3nt: TGTGCCAGCAGTGACGCGGAGACAGGGGCTACATACGAGCAGTACTTC
d_gene: NA; abundance: many; v_gene: TRBV20-1; j_gene: TRBJ2-7; CDR3aa: CSARDGGNSYEQYF; CDR3nt: TGCAGTGCTAGAGATGGGGGGAACTCCTACGAGCAGTACTTC
d_gene: NA; abundance: many; v_gene: TRBV2; j_gene: TRBJ1-1; CDR3aa: CVSRSYKGNTEAFF; CDR3nt: TGTGTCAGCAGGAGTTATAAGGGGAACACTGAAGCTTTCTTT
d_gene: NA; abundance: NA; v_gene: TRBV19; j_gene: TRBJ2-5; CDR3aa: CASSIASGTQETQYF; CDR3nt: TGTGCCAGTAGTATTGCTTCGGGGACACAAGAGACCCAGTACTTC